The 28 T cell receptor beta chains presented below share a single source sample, sequenced in a study of Ad26.COV2.S vaccination and SARS-CoV-2 variants. Treatment here: roughly 19 received Ad26.COV2.S at low or high dose, single or two shots; several received placebo; per-sample allocation not given. Day 63 following the first vaccine or placebo injection was when the samples were taken. The table came from immunoSEQ multiplex PCR; TCRdb's copy has only in-frame clones and leaves some out. The data contain around 320,000 clones, around 90% of them seen just once; the ten biggest clones take up roughly 3.1%. The starting material was peripheral blood, obtained in a trial of Ad26.COV2.S vaccine versus placebo. These receptor sequences come from a person aged 18-65 years who received the Ad26.COV2.S COVID-19 vaccine or a placebo.

The V and J genes are TRBV5-1 and TRBJ2-2; D uncertain. CDR3 length: 14 residues. Trimming removed 7 bases from V and 0 bases from J, with 10 bases in between. Germline V gene sequence: CDR1 SGHRS, CDR2 YFSETQ. The CDR3 DNA reads as TGCGCCAGCCTCCCTTTTCCGAACACCGGGGAGCTGTTTTTT. This encodes CASLPFPNTGELFF.

The J gene is TRBJ2-7, the V gene TRBV6-2 or TRBV6-3; D is possibly TRBD2 (6 bases). V shed 2 bases and J shed 0 bases, with 11 bases lying between them. CDR1 MNHEY and CDR2 SVGEGT come from the germline V gene. The CDR3 contains 15 residues. The CDR3 bases are TGTGCCAGCAGTTACGGGGTCGGGAGCTCCTACGAGCAGTACTTC. Translated, it gives CASSYGVGSSYEQYF.

The genes are TRBV4-3 and TRBJ1-6; D unclear. The V gene's germline CDR1 is LGHNA and CDR2 YSLEER. Trimming took 4 bases from V and 7 from J, leaving 8 bases between them. The CDR3 is 13 residues long. CDR3 in amino acids: CASSRTDNSPLHF. The CDR3 bases are TGCGCCAGCAGCCGAACGGACAATTCACCCCTCCACTTT.

The chain couples TRBV5-1 to TRBJ2-2, with 11 bases fitting TRBD1. Germline V gene lookup returns CDR1 SGHRS and CDR2 YFSETQ. Trimming took 4 bases from V and 7 from J; bases not matched to a gene: 9. The CDR3 extends over 16 amino acids. The CDR3 DNA follows: TGCGCCAGCAGCGCCACGGGACAGGGGGAGGTCGGGGAGCTGTTTTTT. This translates into CASSATGQGEVGELFF.

This clone was counted a few times. The gene calls are TRBV7-8 and TRBJ1-2; TRBD1 agrees at 8 bases. The CDR3 sequence is 14 residues long. Germline V CDR1 and CDR2: SGHVS, FQNEAQ. V trimming: 6 bases; J trimming: 7 bases; junction bases outside the gene matches: 10. The CDR3 region has the DNA TGTGCCAGCAGGGTTCTATCAGGGGGCCGTGGCTACACCTTC. The encoded protein is CASRVLSGGRGYTF.

The gene calls are TRBV5-4 and TRBJ1-2, with a tentative D call TRBD1 (6 bases). The CDR3 extends over 14 amino acids. Germline V gene data show CDR1 as SGHNT and CDR2 as YYREEE (reference sequence). With 2 bases removed from V and 3 bases from J, the gap between germline ends came to 11 bases. The CDR3 bases are TGTGCCAGCAGCTTTGCGGGGGCCGACTATGGCTACACCTTC. This sequence encodes CASSFAGADYGYTF.

The V and J genes are TRBV6-4 and TRBJ2-1, with D perhaps matching TRBD2 (7 bases). The V gene's germline CDR1 is MRHNA and CDR2 SNTAGT. Trimming shortened V by 6 bases and J by 3 bases, and 18 bases separated the two germline ends. CDR3 length equals 16 residues. The CDR3 spells CASRLFTGGHYNEQFF. The CDR3, as DNA: TGTGCCAGCAGACTTTTTACGGGGGGACACTACAATGAGCAGTTCTTC.

The chain combines TRBV7-2 with TRBJ2-1; 8 nucleotides agree with TRBD2. After removal of 2 bases from V and 1 base from J, the junction contained 13 bases not matched to a gene. Germline CDR1 and CDR2: SGHTA and FQGNSA. The CDR3 spans 19 residues. CDR3 residues: CASSLYPAGGAGSYNEQFF. For the CDR3, the DNA is TGTGCCAGCAGCTTATACCCCGCGGGGGGCGCGGGGTCCTACAATGAGCAGTTCTTC.

This clone was counted a single time. V is TRBV28 and J is TRBJ2-7; 7 nucleotides match TRBD1. The ends lost 4 bases at V and 2 bases at J; junction bases unmatched: 8. The length of the CDR3 is 15 residues. Germline V gives CDR1 MDHEN, CDR2 SYDVKM. CDR3 loop: CASSSKGGAPYEQYF. CDR3 DNA: TGTGCCAGCAGTTCAAAAGGGGGCGCCCCCTACGAGCAGTACTTC.

V gene TRBV4-1 combines with J gene TRBJ2-3, with TRBD2 identical over 10 bases. This CDR3 comprises 16 residues. V lost 1 base and J lost 5; bases outside the gene matches: 6. Germline V gives CDR1 MGHRA, CDR2 YSYEKL. The CDR3 region is CASSQAAGGLGDTQYF. CDR3 nucleotides: TGCGCCAGCAGCCAAGCAGCGGGGGGGCTTGGAGATACGCAGTATTTT.

Remarks on this clone: Other DNA sequences within the sample encode an identical CDR3. This chain links TRBV13 with TRBJ1-5; D call uncertain. Trimming shortened V by 3 bases and J by 4 bases, and 7 bases separated the two germline ends. The CDR3 spans 13 residues. Germline CDR1 PRHDT, CDR2 FYEKMQ (reference sequence). The CDR3 DNA sequence: TGTGCCAGCAGCTTCGGAGGAAATCAGCCCCAGCATTTT. This translates into CASSFGGNQPQHF.

This clone was counted at least ten times. The CDR3 nucleotides are TGTGCCAGCAGCGTAGGGGGACAGGGCACCGGGGAGCTGTTTTTT. Protein: CASSVGGQGTGELFF. This chain links TRBV9 with TRBJ2-2, with TRBD1 matching over 9 bases. Unmatched junction bases numbered 1, after V lost 0 bases and J lost 4 bases. Germline CDR1 reads SGDLS; CDR2 reads YYNGEE. The CDR3 spans 15 residues.

This clone was seen a handful of times. The chain couples TRBV4-1 to TRBJ2-7; possibly TRBD1 for D (6 bases). V dropped 3 bases and J dropped 0 bases, with 15 bases sitting between them. This CDR3 is built from 16 residues. Looked up from germline, CDR1 is MGHRA and CDR2 is YSYEKL. Here the CDR3 DNA reads TGCGCCAGCAGCCAGCCGGGCAGGACAGCCTCCTACGAGCAGTACTTC. The encoded protein is CASSQPGRTASYEQYF.

This clone was found a few times. This chain links TRBV6-4 with TRBJ1-5; D remains unclear. From germline, CDR1 is MRHNA and CDR2 SNTAGT. CDR3 length equals 13 residues. Trimming cost V 5 bases and J 0 bases, with 5 bases left between them. DNA of the CDR3: TGTGCCAGCAGTCCATATAGCAATCAGCCCCAGCATTTT. Translated, it gives CASSPYSNQPQHF.

The V call is TRBV2, the J call TRBJ2-3; 7 positions agree with TRBD1. Germline V gene data show CDR1 as SNHLY and CDR2 as FYNNEI. The junction had 6 bases not matched to a gene; V was cut back by 2 bases and J by 1 base. The CDR3 has 16 amino acids. The CDR3 DNA sequence: TGTGCCAGCAGTGAACCAGACAGGGAAGGCACAGATACGCAGTATTTT. Translated, it gives CASSEPDREGTDTQYF.

This clone was counted between two and nine times. This chain connects TRBV19 to TRBJ1-1, with 8 bases aligning to TRBD1. Germline-derived CDR1 and CDR2 are LNHDA and SQIVND (reference sequence). Losses at the gene ends were 1 base for V and 4 bases for J; bases not matched to a gene: 5. The CDR3 consists of 15 residues. CDR3 region: CASSIGQGMGTEAFF. The CDR3 DNA is TGTGCCAGTAGTATAGGACAGGGGATGGGCACTGAAGCTTTCTTT.

The sample holds one count of this clone. The genes are TRBV7-9 and TRBJ1-3; D perhaps matches TRBD1 (6 bases). CDR3 length equals 13 residues. The germline gives CDR1 SEHNR, CDR2 FQNEAQ (reference sequence). Deletions cut 0 bases from V and 10 bases from J, with 10 bases between. The CDR3 DNA reads TGTGCCAGCAGCTTAGCGGGGGCGCCTACCATATATTTT. Translation: CASSLAGAPTIYF.

The J gene is TRBJ2-2, the V gene TRBV4-1; D tentatively fits TRBD1 or TRBD2 (5 bases each). V lost 3 bases to trimming and J lost 3 bases, with 14 bases between them. The germline CDR1 and CDR2 sequences are MGHRA and YSYEKL. The CDR3 is 16 residues long. In nucleotides, the CDR3 is TGCGCCAGCAGCCACCGACCGGGACCATACACCGGGGAGCTGTTTTTT. Its translation: CASSHRPGPYTGELFF.

This clone was found once. J is TRBJ2-5 and V is TRBV5-5; perhaps TRBD1 as D (5 bases). This CDR3 comprises 16 residues. CDR1 SGHKS and CDR2 YYEKEE come from the germline V gene (reference sequence). The V end was cut by 5 bases, the J end by 2 bases, with 19 bases between. The DNA of the CDR3 is TGTGCCAGCAGTCTCTTTTTCGCCAAGGGGCAAGAGACCCAGTACTTC. Translation gives CASSLFFAKGQETQYF.

The chain couples TRBV5-1 to TRBJ2-5, with D possibly matching TRBD1 (5 bases). Trimming took off 3 bases at V and 1 base at J, with 10 bases between the two ends. This CDR3 has 14 residues. Germline loops: CDR1 SGHRS, CDR2 YFSETQ. The CDR3 nucleotides are TGCGCCAGCAGCTGGACCGACAGCCAAGAGACCCAGTACTTC. It translates to CASSWTDSQETQYF.

This clone turned up a few times. The chain carries TRBV18 and TRBJ1-6; tentatively, D is TRBD1 (6 bases). V lost 1 base and J 2 bases, leaving 15 bases between the germline ends. Germline CDR1 reads KGHSH; CDR2 reads LQKENI. The CDR3 runs 18 residues. The CDR3 nucleotides are TGTGCCAGCTCACCACGGAAATCGGGACAAGCCTATAATTCACCCCTCCACTTT. It yields the protein CASSPRKSGQAYNSPLHF.

The CDR3 reads CASSQGYGTGNEKLFF. The CDR3 DNA follows: TGCGCCAGCAGCCAAGGATACGGGACAGGGAATGAAAAACTGTTTTTT. This chain uses TRBV4-1 with TRBJ1-4, with TRBD1 matching over 9 bases. The CDR3 sequence is 16 residues long. The germline CDR1 and CDR2 sequences are MGHRA and YSYEKL. With 1 base clipped from V and 5 bases from J, the junction kept 5 bases outside the gene matches.

This chain connects TRBV10-3 to TRBJ2-3, with 13 positions matching TRBD2. Germline V gene data show CDR1 as ENHRY and CDR2 as SYGVKD. The CDR3 contains 16 residues. V trimming: 4 bases; J trimming: 1 base; junction bases outside the gene matches: 2. The CDR3 region is CAISGLAGGGTDTQYF. The CDR3 bases are TGTGCCATCAGTGGACTAGCGGGGGGCGGCACAGATACGCAGTATTTT.

The V and J genes are TRBV7-9 and TRBJ1-6; the D gene is possibly TRBD1 (6 bases). This CDR3 has 15 amino acids. CDR1 is SEHNR, CDR2 FQNEAQ, per germline (reference sequence). V was shortened by 1 base and J by 4 bases, with 8 bases between the two germline ends. Written as DNA, the CDR3 is TGTGCCAGCAGCTTAGAGGGACATTATAATTCACCCCTCCACTTT. Translated: CASSLEGHYNSPLHF.

This sequence joins TRBV10-3 and TRBJ1-5; unclear D gene. The CDR3 has 12 residues. The V gene's germline CDR1 is ENHRY and CDR2 SYGVKD. Deletions cut 2 bases from V and 3 bases from J, with 2 bases between. CDR3 sequence: CAISETNQPQHF. The CDR3 DNA is TGTGCCATCAGTGAGACCAATCAGCCCCAGCATTTT.

The chain carries TRBV30 and TRBJ2-1; weak D call: TRBD1 (6 bases). This CDR3 comprises 14 residues. Germline CDR1 is GTSNPN and CDR2 is SVGIG (reference sequence). The V end lost 3 bases, the J end lost 8 bases, and 17 bases lay between the germline ends. The CDR3 region is CAWRMGQGWDEQFF. CDR3 coding DNA: TGTGCCTGGAGAATGGGGCAGGGGTGGGATGAGCAGTTCTTC.

Points on this clone: At one boundary the junction diverges from the germline segment, which might be a read error. V usage is TRBV11-2 and J usage is TRBJ2-7, with 8 bases matching TRBD1. The CDR3 length is 16 residues. Germline V gives CDR1 SGHAT, CDR2 FQNNGV. The CDR3 sequence: CATSSLGTGTGYEQYF. CDR3 DNA sequence: TGTGCCACCAGCAGCTTAGGAACAGGGACAGGATACGAGCAGTACTTC. Based on the CDR3 plus reference TRBV11-2 and TRBJ2-7, the full variable domain is EAGVAQSPRYKIIEKRQSVAFWCNPISGHATLYWYQQILGQGPKLLIQFQNNGVVDDSQLPKDRFSAERLKGVDSTLKIQPAKLEDSAVYLCATSSLGTGTGYEQYFGPGTRLTVT.

V is TRBV5-5 and J is TRBJ2-7, with 7 positions matching TRBD1. The germline V gene encodes CDR1 SGHKS and CDR2 YYEKEE (reference sequence). The CDR3 loop spans 16 amino acids. V was pared by 3 bases and J by 3 bases, with 12 bases of the junction left unmatched. DNA for the CDR3: TGTGCCAGCAGCTCCGGGACGGGCAGGGGGATCTACGAGCAGTACTTC. This codes for CASSSGTGRGIYEQYF.